This TCR beta chain originates from a study of cytomegalovirus exposure and HLA in healthy donors. Study-wide findings and caveats: Per a prior analysis, the majority of TCR beta V segments were productive roughly 90% or roughly 30% of the time. Another analysis was done later, and it associated roughly 15,000 TCR beta sequences with HLA alleles at 0.05 false discovery rate.

V was shortened by 3 bases and J by 2 bases, with 7 bases between the two germline ends. The CDR3 length is 13 residues. CDR1 and CDR2 from the germline V gene are MDHEN and SYDVKM. This clone appeared a single time. The antigen is undetermined. 60 Vbeta and 13 Jbeta primers were used in PCR. Generated by immunoSEQ multiplex PCR, the TCRdb table keeps only in-frame clones and is missing some. The data contain over 150,000 clones, more than 65% of them seen just once; the ten biggest clones take up around 1.3%. V is TRBV28 and J is TRBJ1-1; no clear D. The sequenced sample was PBMCs. The sequence was obtained from a woman in her forties or fifties in good health and CMV-seronegative. CDR3 in DNA: TGTGCCAGCAGTTTCCGGAGTAACACTGAAGCTTTCTTT. Its translation: CASSFRSNTEAFF.